This is a list of T cell receptor beta chains from one sample in a study of blood T cell repertoires in COVID-19. Clones were read by immunoSEQ multiplex PCR, and TCRdb kept only the in-frame ones, dropping some. The sample records around 180,000 clones, around 83% being singletons. The sequenced material came from peripheral blood. Receptor source: a human donor in a cohort sampled during active COVID-19. Each CDR3 is given with its conserved first and last residue. Fields, in order: D gene, clone size, V gene, J gene, CDR3 protein, CDR3 DNA. The D gene is left open where the match is weak. The size entry is marked missing in some rows and otherwise reads once, few, many or a size class.

D: NA
size: few
V: TRBV11-2
J: TRBJ2-7
CDR3: CASSLSRGREQYF
DNA: TGTGCCAGCAGCTTAAGTAGGGGTCGGGAGCAGTACTTC

D: NA
size: NA
V: TRBV5-1
J: TRBJ2-7
CDR3: CASSLERVYEQYF
DNA: TGCGCCAGCAGCTTGGAAAGAGTCTACGAGCAGTACTTC

D: NA
size: NA
V: TRBV10-3
J: TRBJ1-1
CDR3: CAIRPTGNTEAFF
DNA: TGTGCCATCAGGCCCACAGGGAACACTGAAGCTTTCTTT

D: NA
size: NA
V: TRBV6-5
J: TRBJ1-6
CDR3: CASSWKGLPLHF
DNA: TGTGCCAGCAGTTGGAAGGGGTTGCCCCTCCACTTT

D: TRBD1
size: NA
V: TRBV19
J: TRBJ1-6
CDR3: CASGQGEISPLHF
DNA: TGTGCCAGTGGTCAGGGGGAGATATCACCCCTCCACTTT

D: TRBD2
size: NA
V: TRBV6-2/TRBV6-3
J: TRBJ2-1
CDR3: CASSRTSGGGEQFF
DNA: TGTGCCAGCAGCCGGACTAGCGGGGGAGGAGAGCAGTTCTTC

D: TRBD1
size: NA
V: TRBV6-5
J: TRBJ2-1
CDR3: CASSYEGASSYNEQFF
DNA: TGTGCCAGCAGTTACGAGGGGGCTAGTTCCTACAATGAGCAGTTCTTC

D: NA
size: NA
V: TRBV5-1
J: TRBJ2-7
CDR3: CASSLYMGAFWEQYF
DNA: TGCGCCAGCAGCTTGTACATGGGGGCGTTTTGGGAGCAGTACTTC

D: TRBD1
size: NA
V: TRBV6-5
J: TRBJ2-7
CDR3: CASSRDRGYEQYF
DNA: TGTGCCAGCAGCCGGGACAGGGGCTACGAGCAGTACTTC

D: NA
size: once
V: TRBV6-5
J: TRBJ2-5
CDR3: CASTYQETQYF
DNA: TGTGCCAGCACTTACCAAGAGACCCAGTACTTC

D: TRBD1
size: NA
V: TRBV4-3
J: TRBJ2-7
CDR3: CASSQGTGTPTYEQYF
DNA: TGCGCCAGCAGCCAAGGGACAGGAACGCCGACCTACGAGCAGTACTTC

D: TRBD2
size: NA
V: TRBV19
J: TRBJ2-3
CDR3: CASSTNHPPGGSDTQYF
DNA: TGTGCCAGTAGTACCAATCACCCCCCGGGAGGTTCAGATACGCAGTATTTT

D: TRBD1
size: NA
V: TRBV10-3
J: TRBJ1-2
CDR3: CAISGGQGYGYTF
DNA: TGTGCCATCTCAGGGGGGCAGGGCTATGGCTACACCTTC

D: NA
size: few
V: TRBV28
J: TRBJ1-1
CDR3: CASGGHGTEAFF
DNA: TGTGCCTCGGGAGGTCATGGTACTGAAGCTTTCTTT

D: TRBD1
size: NA
V: TRBV6-5
J: TRBJ2-7
CDR3: CASNQGQIYYEQYF
DNA: TGTGCCAGCAATCAGGGACAGATTTACTACGAGCAGTACTTC

D: NA
size: NA
V: TRBV5-4
J: TRBJ2-5
CDR3: CASSSRTNGQETQYF
DNA: TGTGCCAGCAGCTCTCGGACAAACGGGCAAGAGACCCAGTACTTC

D: NA
size: NA
V: TRBV5-1
J: TRBJ1-2
CDR3: CASSPTGDYGYTF
DNA: TGCGCCAGCAGCCCGACGGGGGACTATGGCTACACCTTC

D: NA
size: NA
V: TRBV20-1
J: TRBJ2-5
CDR3: CSASGAQETQYF
DNA: TGCAGTGCTAGTGGCGCTCAAGAGACCCAGTACTTC

D: TRBD1
size: NA
V: TRBV28
J: TRBJ1-5
CDR3: CASSRGQVGQPQHF
DNA: TGTGCCAGCAGCCGGGGACAGGTAGGACAGCCCCAGCATTTT

D: TRBD2
size: NA
V: TRBV19
J: TRBJ2-5
CDR3: CASSIGGTRGETQYF
DNA: TGTGCCAGTAGTATAGGAGGGACTAGAGGGGAGACCCAGTACTTC

D: NA
size: NA
V: TRBV3-1/TRBV3-2
J: TRBJ1-3
CDR3: CASSLSFSGNTIYF
DNA: TGTGCCAGCAGCCTCTCCTTCTCTGGAAACACCATATATTTT

D: NA
size: NA
V: TRBV24-1
J: TRBJ2-1
CDR3: CATSDPDSSPHNEQFF
DNA: TGTGCCACCAGTGACCCGGACAGCTCTCCCCACAATGAGCAGTTCTTC

D: TRBD2
size: NA
V: TRBV11-2
J: TRBJ2-5
CDR3: CASSLGTRVGETQYF
DNA: TGTGCCAGCAGCTTGGGGACTAGAGTAGGCGAGACCCAGTACTTC

D: NA
size: NA
V: TRBV27
J: TRBJ1-3
CDR3: CASKAGTLNSGNTIYF
DNA: TGTGCCAGCAAGGCCGGGACTCTAAACTCTGGAAACACCATATATTTT

D: TRBD1
size: NA
V: TRBV4-1
J: TRBJ2-7
CDR3: CASSQNPGQASYEQYF
DNA: TGCGCCAGCAGCCAAAACCCGGGACAGGCATCCTACGAGCAGTACTTC

D: TRBD1
size: NA
V: TRBV4-1
J: TRBJ2-3
CDR3: CASRNRDRWVSTDTQYF
DNA: TGCGCCAGCAGGAACCGGGACAGGTGGGTAAGCACAGATACGCAGTATTTT

D: NA
size: NA
V: TRBV2
J: TRBJ1-1
CDR3: CASSVSETVNTEAFF
DNA: TGTGCCAGCAGTGTATCGGAGACAGTGAACACTGAAGCTTTCTTT

D: TRBD2
size: NA
V: TRBV10-1
J: TRBJ2-7
CDR3: CASSEGGPSGRLSYEQYF
DNA: TGCGCCAGCAGTGAGGGGGGTCCTAGCGGGAGGCTTTCCTACGAGCAGTACTTC

D: NA
size: few
V: TRBV7-9
J: TRBJ1-5
CDR3: CASSLAGNAWGQPQHF
DNA: TGTGCCAGCAGCTTAGCAGGTAACGCGTGGGGCCAGCCCCAGCATTTT

D: TRBD2
size: NA
V: TRBV14
J: TRBJ2-7
CDR3: CASSRGLAGGPVSYEQYF
DNA: TGTGCCAGCAGCCGTGGTCTAGCGGGGGGGCCAGTCAGCTACGAGCAGTACTTC

D: NA
size: NA
V: TRBV19
J: TRBJ1-1
CDR3: CASSIDQSRLAEAFF
DNA: TGTGCCAGTAGTATAGATCAGAGCAGGTTGGCTGAAGCTTTCTTT

D: NA
size: NA
V: TRBV5-1
J: TRBJ2-1
CDR3: CASSFASFDEQFF
DNA: TGCGCCAGCAGCTTCGCTAGCTTCGATGAGCAGTTCTTC

D: TRBD2
size: many
V: TRBV12-3/TRBV12-4
J: TRBJ2-1
CDR3: CASTGLAYNEQFF
DNA: TGTGCCAGCACGGGACTAGCCTACAATGAGCAGTTCTTC

D: NA
size: NA
V: TRBV6-5
J: TRBJ1-1
CDR3: CASIKGGGLNTEAFF
DNA: TGTGCCAGCATCAAGGGTGGAGGACTGAACACTGAAGCTTTCTTT

D: TRBD1
size: NA
V: TRBV28
J: TRBJ2-7
CDR3: CASRTTGSLHEQYF
DNA: TGTGCCAGCAGGACGACAGGGTCCCTCCACGAGCAGTACTTC

D: TRBD2
size: once
V: TRBV3-1/TRBV3-2
J: TRBJ2-5
CDR3: CASSLGLAGGSSGETQYF
DNA: TGTGCCAGCAGCCTAGGACTAGCGGGGGGCTCCTCGGGGGAGACCCAGTACTTC

D: NA
size: NA
V: TRBV24-1
J: TRBJ2-7
CDR3: CATQGESYEQYF
DNA: TGTGCCACTCAGGGCGAGTCATACGAGCAGTACTTC

D: TRBD1
size: NA
V: TRBV7-9
J: TRBJ2-2
CDR3: CASSPDRGLSTGELFF
DNA: TGTGCCAGCAGCCCCGACAGGGGGCTTAGCACCGGGGAGCTGTTTTTT

D: NA
size: NA
V: TRBV4-3
J: TRBJ2-7
CDR3: CASSQGRYEQYF
DNA: TGCGCCAGCAGCCAGGGCAGGTACGAGCAGTACTTC

D: TRBD2
size: NA
V: TRBV19
J: TRBJ2-5
CDR3: CASSMASGGGTQYF
DNA: TGTGCCAGTAGTATGGCCAGCGGGGGAGGGACCCAGTACTTC

D: NA
size: NA
V: TRBV11-2
J: TRBJ1-4
CDR3: CASSLDLGLRGSEKLFF
DNA: TGTGCCAGCAGCTTAGATCTGGGACTTCGGGGTTCCGAAAAACTGTTTTTT

D: TRBD2
size: NA
V: TRBV5-4
J: TRBJ2-7
CDR3: CASSLGPEAGGFEQYF
DNA: TGTGCCAGCAGCTTGGGGCCAGAAGCGGGAGGATTCGAGCAGTACTTC